This TCR beta chain is drawn from a study of OX40 agonist ivuxolimab in advanced cancers. The wider study: Patients in the trial were receiving intravenous ivuxolimab every 2 weeks, at doses of 0.01 to 10 mg/kg.

Sequencing was performed with immunoSEQ multiplex PCR; in TCRdb, only in-frame clones are kept and a portion is missing. The sample contains 90,000 or so clones, roughly 90% of which appear only once. This CDR3 region has 14 residues. V was clipped by 6 bases and J by 6 bases, with 14 bases between them. CDR1 is MNHNY, CDR2 SVGAGI, per germline (reference sequence). No patient had autoimmune disease or received systemic immunosuppression. This material consisted of CD4+ or CD8+ T cells sorted from blood, taken in a trial of the OX40 agonist ivuxolimab. The TCR originated in an adult with an advanced solid tumor such as melanoma, head and neck, liver or kidney cancer. The chain links TRBV6-6 to TRBJ1-4; D call uncertain. CDR3 nucleotide sequence: TGTGCCAGCAGAAGTATCGGCACGGATGAAAAACTGTTTTTT. As protein: CASRSIGTDEKLFF.